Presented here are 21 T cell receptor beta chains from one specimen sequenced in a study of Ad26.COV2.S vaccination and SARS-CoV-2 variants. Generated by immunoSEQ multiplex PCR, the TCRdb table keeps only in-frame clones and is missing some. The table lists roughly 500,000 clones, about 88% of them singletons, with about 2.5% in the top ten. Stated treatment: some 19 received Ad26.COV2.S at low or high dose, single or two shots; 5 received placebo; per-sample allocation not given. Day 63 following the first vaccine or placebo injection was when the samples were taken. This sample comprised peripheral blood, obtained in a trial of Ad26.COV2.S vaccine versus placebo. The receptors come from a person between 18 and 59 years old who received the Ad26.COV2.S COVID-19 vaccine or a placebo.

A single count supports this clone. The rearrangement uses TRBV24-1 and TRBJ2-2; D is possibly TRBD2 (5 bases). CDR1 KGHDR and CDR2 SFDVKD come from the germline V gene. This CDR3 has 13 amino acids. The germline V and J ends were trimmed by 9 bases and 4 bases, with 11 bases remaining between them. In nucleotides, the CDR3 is TGTGCCACCGGAGTGGAGGTCACCGGGGAGCTGTTTTTT. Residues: CATGVEVTGELFF.

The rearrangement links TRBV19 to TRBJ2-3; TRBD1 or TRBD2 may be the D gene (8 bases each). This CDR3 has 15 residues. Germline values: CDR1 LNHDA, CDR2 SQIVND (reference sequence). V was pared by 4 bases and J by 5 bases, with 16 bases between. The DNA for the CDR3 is TGTGCCAGTAGTACTACTAGCGGACAGGGAGATACGCAGTATTTT. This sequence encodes CASSTTSGQGDTQYF.

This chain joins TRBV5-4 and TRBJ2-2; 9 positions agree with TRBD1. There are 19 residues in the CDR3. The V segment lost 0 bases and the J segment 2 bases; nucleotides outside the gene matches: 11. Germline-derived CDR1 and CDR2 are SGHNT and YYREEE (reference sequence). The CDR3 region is CASSLEDRGPLPNTGELFF. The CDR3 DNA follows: TGTGCCAGCAGCTTGGAGGACAGGGGCCCCCTTCCAAACACCGGGGAGCTGTTTTTT. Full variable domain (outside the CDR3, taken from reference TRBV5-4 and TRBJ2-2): ETGVTQSPTHLIKTRGQQVTLRCSSQSGHNTVSWYQQALGQGPQFIFQYYREEENGRGNFPPRFSGLQFPNYSSELNVNALELDDSALYLCASSLEDRGPLPNTGELFFGEGSRLTVL.

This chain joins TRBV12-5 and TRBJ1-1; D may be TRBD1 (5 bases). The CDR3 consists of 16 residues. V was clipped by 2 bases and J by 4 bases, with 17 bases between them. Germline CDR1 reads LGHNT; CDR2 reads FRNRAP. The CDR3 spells CASGLFRGPTLTEAFF. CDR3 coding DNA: TGTGCTAGTGGTTTGTTTAGGGGTCCTACTCTCACTGAAGCTTTCTTT.

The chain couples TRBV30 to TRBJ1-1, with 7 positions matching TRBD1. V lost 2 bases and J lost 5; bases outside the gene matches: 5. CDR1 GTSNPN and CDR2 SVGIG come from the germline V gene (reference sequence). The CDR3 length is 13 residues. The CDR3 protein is CAWSTGVRTEAFF. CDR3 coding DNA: TGTGCCTGGAGTACAGGGGTGAGAACTGAAGCTTTCTTT. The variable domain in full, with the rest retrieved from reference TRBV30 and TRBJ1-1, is SQTIHQWPATLVQPVGSPLSLECTVEGTSNPNLYWYRQAAGRGLQLLFYSVGIGQISSEVPQNLSASRPQDRQFILSSKKLLLSDSGFYLCAWSTGVRTEAFFGQGTRLTVV.

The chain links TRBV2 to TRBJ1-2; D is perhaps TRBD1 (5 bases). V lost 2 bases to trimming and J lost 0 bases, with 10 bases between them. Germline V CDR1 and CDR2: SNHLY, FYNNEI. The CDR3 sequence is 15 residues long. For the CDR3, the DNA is TGTGCCAGCAGTGAAATCAGGGAAACTAACTATGGCTACACCTTC. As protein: CASSEIRETNYGYTF.

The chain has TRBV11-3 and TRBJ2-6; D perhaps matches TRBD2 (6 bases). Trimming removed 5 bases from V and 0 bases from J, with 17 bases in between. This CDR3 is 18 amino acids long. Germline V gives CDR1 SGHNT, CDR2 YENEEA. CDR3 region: CASSPSGVGVSGANVLTF. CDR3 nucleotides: TGTGCCAGCAGCCCATCGGGAGTAGGAGTCTCTGGGGCCAACGTCCTGACTTTC.

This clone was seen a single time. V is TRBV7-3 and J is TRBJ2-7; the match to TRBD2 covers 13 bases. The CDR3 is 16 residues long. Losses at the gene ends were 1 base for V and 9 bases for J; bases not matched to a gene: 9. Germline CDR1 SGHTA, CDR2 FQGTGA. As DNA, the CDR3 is TGTGCCAGCAGCTTAAGAGGACTAGCGGGGGCCCTGTGGCAGTACTTC. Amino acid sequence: CASSLRGLAGALWQYF.

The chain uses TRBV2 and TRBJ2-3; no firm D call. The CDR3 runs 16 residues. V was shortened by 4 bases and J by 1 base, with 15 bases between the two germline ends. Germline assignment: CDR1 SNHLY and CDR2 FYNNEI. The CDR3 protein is CASSVAPPRGTDTQYF. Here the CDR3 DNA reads TGTGCCAGCAGTGTGGCGCCGCCTAGAGGCACAGATACGCAGTATTTT.

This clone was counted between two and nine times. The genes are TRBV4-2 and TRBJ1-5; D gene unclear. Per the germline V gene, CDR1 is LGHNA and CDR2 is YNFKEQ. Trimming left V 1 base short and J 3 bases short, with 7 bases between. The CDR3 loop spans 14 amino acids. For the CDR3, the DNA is TGTGCCAGCAGCCAAGGGACCCTCAATCAGCCCCAGCATTTT. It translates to CASSQGTLNQPQHF.

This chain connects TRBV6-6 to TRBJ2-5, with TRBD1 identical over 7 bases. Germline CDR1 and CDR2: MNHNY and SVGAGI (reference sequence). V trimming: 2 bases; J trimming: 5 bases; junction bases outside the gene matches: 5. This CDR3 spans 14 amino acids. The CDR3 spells CASSYLRGPETQYF. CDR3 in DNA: TGTGCCAGCAGTTACCTTAGGGGGCCGGAGACCCAGTACTTC.

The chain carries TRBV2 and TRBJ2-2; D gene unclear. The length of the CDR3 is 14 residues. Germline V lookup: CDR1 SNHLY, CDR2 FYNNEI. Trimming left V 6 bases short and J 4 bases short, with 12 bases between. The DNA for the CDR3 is TGTGCCAGCAGCCGGGCCGCCGGCACCGGGGAGCTGTTTTTT. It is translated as CASSRAAGTGELFF.

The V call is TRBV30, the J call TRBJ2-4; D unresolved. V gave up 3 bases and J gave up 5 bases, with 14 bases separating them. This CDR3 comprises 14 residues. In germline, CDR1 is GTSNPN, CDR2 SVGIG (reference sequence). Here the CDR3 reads CAWRRPWVQNIQYF. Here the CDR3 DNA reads TGTGCCTGGAGGAGGCCCTGGGTCCAAAACATTCAGTACTTC.

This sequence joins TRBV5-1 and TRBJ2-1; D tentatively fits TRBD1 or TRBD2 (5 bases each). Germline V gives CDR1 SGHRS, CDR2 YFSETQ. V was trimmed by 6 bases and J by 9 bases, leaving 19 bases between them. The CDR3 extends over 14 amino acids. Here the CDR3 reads CASNPGTGRGEQFF. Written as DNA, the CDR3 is TGCGCCAGCAACCCTGGGACGGGACGAGGTGAGCAGTTCTTC.

The CDR3 bases are TGTGCCAGCAGCCACCGGTCAAATAGGGGCCCGTATTATCCAGATACGCAGTATTTT. Its protein product is CASSHRSNRGPYYPDTQYF. The chain couples TRBV4-2 to TRBJ2-3, with TRBD1 as a possible D gene (5 bases). Trimming cost V 3 bases and J 4 bases, with 26 bases left between them. CDR1 is LGHNA and CDR2 is YNFKEQ in the germline V gene. The CDR3 contains 19 residues.

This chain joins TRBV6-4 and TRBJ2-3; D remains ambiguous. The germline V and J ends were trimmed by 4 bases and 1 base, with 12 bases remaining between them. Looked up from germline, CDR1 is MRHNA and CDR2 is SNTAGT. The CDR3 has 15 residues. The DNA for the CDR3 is TGTGCCAGCAGTGGGGTCGGCGGAGGCACAGATACGCAGTATTTT. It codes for CASSGVGGGTDTQYF.

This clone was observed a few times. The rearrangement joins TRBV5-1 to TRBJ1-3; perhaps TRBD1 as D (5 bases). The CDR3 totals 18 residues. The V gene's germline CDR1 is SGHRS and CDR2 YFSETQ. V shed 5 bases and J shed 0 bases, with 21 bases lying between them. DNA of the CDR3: TGCGCCAGCAGTCCTATACCCGGGACGGGACTCTCTGGAAACACCATATATTTT. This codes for CASSPIPGTGLSGNTIYF. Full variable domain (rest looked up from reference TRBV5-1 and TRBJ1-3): KAGVTQTPRYLIKTRGQQVTLSCSPISGHRSVSWYQQTPGQGLQFLFEYFSETQRNKGNFPGRFSGRQFSNSRSEMNVSTLELGDSALYLCASSPIPGTGLSGNTIYFGEGSWLTVV.

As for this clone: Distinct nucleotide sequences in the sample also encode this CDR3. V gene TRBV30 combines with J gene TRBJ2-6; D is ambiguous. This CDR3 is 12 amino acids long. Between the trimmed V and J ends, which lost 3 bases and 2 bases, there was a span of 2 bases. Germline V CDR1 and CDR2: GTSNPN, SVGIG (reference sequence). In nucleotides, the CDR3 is TGTGCCTGGAGCCCTGGGGCCAACGTCCTGACTTTC. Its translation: CAWSPGANVLTF.

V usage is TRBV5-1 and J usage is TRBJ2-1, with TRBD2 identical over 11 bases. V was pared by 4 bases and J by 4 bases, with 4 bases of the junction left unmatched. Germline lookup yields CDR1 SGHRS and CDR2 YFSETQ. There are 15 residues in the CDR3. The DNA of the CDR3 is TGCGCCAGCAGCACACTAGCGGGAGCATACAATGAGCAGTTCTTC. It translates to CASSTLAGAYNEQFF.

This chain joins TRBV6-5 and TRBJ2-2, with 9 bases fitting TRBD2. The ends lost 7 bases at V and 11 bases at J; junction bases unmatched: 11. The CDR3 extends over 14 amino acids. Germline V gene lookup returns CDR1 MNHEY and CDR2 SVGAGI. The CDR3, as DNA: TGTGCCAGCACCATAAGCGGGAGGTTTGGAGAGCTGTTTTTT. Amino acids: CASTISGRFGELFF.

CDR3 residues: CASSEQGGNQPQHF. The CDR3 DNA is TGTGCCAGCAGCGAACAGGGAGGCAATCAGCCCCAGCATTTT. The chain links TRBV21-1 to TRBJ1-5; TRBD1 reflects the table's D call only, with no check against the DNA. TRBV21-1 has pseudogene status. CDR3 length: 14 amino acids.